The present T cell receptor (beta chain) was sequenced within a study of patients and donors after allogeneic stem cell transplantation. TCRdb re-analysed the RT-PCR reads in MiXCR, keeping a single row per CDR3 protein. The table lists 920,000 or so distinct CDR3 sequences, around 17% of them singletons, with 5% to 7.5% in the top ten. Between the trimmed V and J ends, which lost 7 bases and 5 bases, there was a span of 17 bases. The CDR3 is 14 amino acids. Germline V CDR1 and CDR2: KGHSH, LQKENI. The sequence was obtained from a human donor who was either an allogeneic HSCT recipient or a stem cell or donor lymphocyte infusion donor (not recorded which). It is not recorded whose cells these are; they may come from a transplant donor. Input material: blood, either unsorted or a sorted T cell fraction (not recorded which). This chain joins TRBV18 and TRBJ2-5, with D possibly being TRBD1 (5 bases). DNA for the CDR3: TGTGCCAGCTTGACGGGTCTCAGGGCGGAGACCCAGTACTTC. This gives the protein CASLTGLRAETQYF.